What follows are 20 T cell receptor beta chains derived from one specimen sequenced in a study of regulatory T cells in long-lasting Graves disease. The time point here: newly diagnosed GD, antithyroid drugs for less than 3 months. Scientists built the TCR library using RNA that was extracted from PBMCs. According to the study, TCR beta libraries were built with iRepertoire HTBI primers and CDR3-region Arm-PCR. TCRdb independently ran MiXCR on the multiplex PCR reads; one entry per CDR3 protein. The repertoire holds approximately 230,000 distinct CDR3 sequences, with around 16% as singletons. The sequencing here drew on peripheral blood mononuclear cells (PBMCs), taken at new diagnosis, from a patient treated with antithyroid drugs. All receptors come from a female donor with Graves disease.

As for this clonotype: This sequence may be a read error, since a much larger clone differs from it by one base. The chain carries TRBV11-2 and TRBJ2-1, with 8 bases fitting TRBD2. Germline V gene sequence: CDR1 SGHAT, CDR2 FQNNGV. This CDR3 comprises 17 residues. The CDR3, as DNA: TGTGCCAGCAGCCAAGGTTTGGCGGGAGGAATCTACAATGGGCAGTTCTTC. Translating it yields CASSQGLAGGIYNGQFF.

This clonotype has at least ten counts. A read error is possible here, since a much larger clone lies one base away. V usage is TRBV11-2 and J usage is TRBJ2-6; D may be TRBD1 (5 bases). The germline V gene encodes CDR1 SGHAT and CDR2 FQNNGV. The CDR3 totals 13 residues. Here the CDR3 DNA reads TGTGCCAGCAGCAACTCTGGGGCCAACGTCCCGACTTTC. Protein: CASSNSGANVPTF.

In regard to this clonotype: A much larger clone differs by one base, so this may be a read error. This chain connects TRBV7-2 to TRBJ1-4; tentative D call: TRBD1 (5 bases). Germline CDR1 reads SGHTA; CDR2 reads FQGNSA. This CDR3 has 13 residues. CDR3 sequence: CVSSLDRTEKLFF. The CDR3 DNA follows: TGTGTCAGCAGCCTCGACAGAACTGAAAAACTGTTTTTT.

This clonotype was counted many times. Here the CDR3 reads CASSLTPTGGGYGYTF. The CDR3 DNA follows: TGTGCCAGCAGTTTGACACCGACAGGGGGGGGCTATGGCTACACCTTC. This chain links TRBV12-3 or TRBV12-4 with TRBJ1-2; 9 nucleotides line up with TRBD1. CDR3 length: 16 amino acids. The junction had 9 bases not matched to a gene; V was cut back by 3 bases and J by 4 bases.

On this clonotype itself: A far larger clone is a single base away, which makes a read error likely. The genes are TRBV9 and TRBJ2-7, with D perhaps TRBD2 (6 bases). Germline V gene sequence: CDR1 SGDLS, CDR2 YYNGEE. This CDR3 has 17 residues. V shed 7 bases and J shed 6 bases, with 29 bases lying between them. In DNA form, the CDR3 reads TGTGCCAGCCCCTCGCGAGGCACCACGGGGCGGGGATCCGAGCAGTACTTC. This encodes CASPSRGTTGRGSEQYF.

This clonotype has a count of ten or more. This sequence joins TRBV7-8 and TRBJ2-1; TRBD1 is a possible D gene (5 bases). Germline CDR1 is SGHVS and CDR2 is FQNEAQ. The length of the CDR3 is 12 residues. V was shortened by 5 bases and J by 4 bases, with 6 bases between the two germline ends. The CDR3 here is CASSAGYNEQFF. CDR3 coding DNA: TGTGCCAGCAGCGCAGGGTACAATGAGCAGTTCTTC.

This clonotype was counted ten times or more. One junction end does not reproduce the germline sequence, and a read error may be involved. The V and J genes are TRBV5-1 and TRBJ1-2, with D uncertain. Germline loops: CDR1 SGHRS, CDR2 YFSETQ. The CDR3 covers 14 residues. The CDR3 bases are TGTGCCAGCAGCTTGGGTGCCCGAAACTATGGCTACACCTTC. It encodes CASSLGARNYGYTF. Full variable domain (outside the CDR3, taken from reference TRBV5-1 and TRBJ1-2): KAGVTQTPRYLIKTRGQQVTLSCSPISGHRSVSWYQQTPGQGLQFLFEYFSETQRNKGNFPGRFSGRQFSNSRSEMNVSTLELGDSALYLCASSLGARNYGYTFGSGTRLTVV.

Turning to this clonotype: It is likely a read error: a sequence one base away is far more abundant. This chain uses TRBV11-2 with TRBJ1-1; no clear D gene. The CDR3 is made up of 14 amino acids. CDR1 and CDR2 (germline): SGHAT, FQNNGV. CDR3 coding DNA: TGTGACAGCAGTTCCTCTTTCGGAGCCGTTGAAGCTTTCTTT. Translating it yields CDSSSSFGAVEAFF.

This clonotype was picked up many times. The CDR3 nucleotides are TGCAGCGTTGTTGGGACAGCCGGTTACGAGCAGTACTTC. Its translation is CSVVGTAGYEQYF. The chain employs TRBV29-1 and TRBJ2-7, with 7 bases aligning to TRBD1. Trimming took 4 bases from V and 4 from J; bases not matched to a gene: 7. CDR1 and CDR2 (germline): SQVTM, ANQGSEA. The length of the CDR3 is 13 residues.

V gene TRBV11-1 combines with J gene TRBJ2-5; 14 bases are a match to TRBD2. The germline V gene has CDR1 SGHAT and CDR2 FQDESV (reference sequence). There are 15 residues in the CDR3. With 5 bases clipped from V and 7 bases from J, the junction kept 6 bases outside the gene matches. The CDR3 sequence is CASSARTSGRTTQYF. CDR3 nucleotide sequence: TGTGCCAGCAGCGCCCGGACTAGCGGGAGGACGACCCAGTACTTC.

This clonotype was seen at least ten times. V and J are TRBV11-3 and TRBJ2-7; D is uncertain. The CDR3 runs 12 residues. Germline-derived CDR1 and CDR2 are SGHNT and YENEEA. V gave up 5 bases and J gave up 6 bases, with 11 bases separating them. This CDR3 reads CASSQSRSEQYF. The CDR3 DNA reads TGTGCCAGCAGCCAGAGCCGCTCCGAGCAGTACTTC.

This clonotype was detected ten times or more. The chain has TRBV30 and TRBJ2-7; D might be TRBD1 (6 bases). There are 12 residues in the CDR3. Germline V gene data show CDR1 as GTSNPN and CDR2 as SVGIG (reference sequence). V lost 4 bases and J lost 3, with 10 bases in between. The CDR3 loop reads CAWTGTNYEQYF. For the CDR3, the DNA is TGTGCCTGGACCGGGACAAACTACGAGCAGTACTTC.

This clonotype has at least ten counts. The V and J genes are TRBV3-1 and TRBJ1-1; D unclear. The V end was cut by 4 bases, the J end by 4 bases, with 10 bases between. Germline V gene data show CDR1 as LGHDT and CDR2 as YNNKEL (reference sequence). This CDR3 has 13 amino acids. The chain's CDR3 is CASSPPDGTEAFF. The DNA for the CDR3 is TGTGCCAGCAGCCCGCCGGACGGCACTGAAGCTTTCTTT.

This clonotype was counted many times. The CDR3 loop is CASSLYFPPAEQYF. As DNA, the CDR3 is TGTGCCAGCAGCTTATACTTCCCCCCGGCCGAGCAGTACTTC. The chain employs TRBV7-2 and TRBJ2-7, with no clear D. CDR1 and CDR2 (germline): SGHTA, FQGNSA. The CDR3 contains 14 residues. Trimming left V 2 bases short and J 6 bases short, with 14 bases between.

This clonotype was seen ten or more times. The gene calls are TRBV7-2 and TRBJ2-5, with TRBD2 matching 8 bases. The ends lost 2 bases at V and 0 bases at J; junction bases unmatched: 2. Germline V gene sequence: CDR1 SGHTA, CDR2 FQGNSA. This CDR3 contains 15 residues. Written as DNA, the CDR3 is TGTGCCAGCAGCTTACAAGCGGGGGACCAAGAGACCCAGTACTTC. Its translation: CASSLQAGDQETQYF. The whole variable domain, remainder taken from reference TRBV7-2 and TRBJ2-5, is GAGVSQSPSNKVTEKGKDVELRCDPISGHTALYWYRQSLGQGLEFLIYFQGNSAPDKSGLPSDRFSAERTGGSVSTLTIQRTQQEDSAVYLCASSLQAGDQETQYFGPGTRLLVL.

This clonotype was picked up many times. The chain recombines TRBV6-1 with TRBJ2-1; D assignment may be TRBD1 or TRBD2 (5 bases each). Trimming left V 5 bases short and J 6 bases short, with 11 bases between. This CDR3 contains 13 residues. Per germline, CDR1 MNHNS and CDR2 SASEGT. The DNA of the CDR3 is TGTGCCAGCAGTCCCGGGACCAGCAATGAGCAGTTCTTC. It yields the protein CASSPGTSNEQFF.

This clonotype was seen at least ten times. The chain carries TRBV14 and TRBJ1-1; 9 nucleotides align to TRBD1. This CDR3 region has 16 residues. Germline lookup yields CDR1 SGHDN and CDR2 FVKESK. The V and J ends lost 0 bases and 4 bases, in that order; junction bases with no gene match: 6. The CDR3 DNA reads as TGTGCCAGCAGCCAAGAAGGGACAGGGACTTTCACTGAAGCTTTCTTT. Amino acid sequence: CASSQEGTGTFTEAFF. Variable domain in full (rest from reference TRBV14 and TRBJ1-1): EAGVTQFPSHSVIEKGQTVTLRCDPISGHDNLYWYRRVMGKEIKFLLHFVKESKQDESGMPNNRFLAERTGGTYSTLKVQPAELEDSGVYFCASSQEGTGTFTEAFFGQGTRLTVV.

This clonotype has at least ten counts. This sequence joins TRBV5-1 and TRBJ2-1, with a weak D call TRBD1 (6 bases). V shed 4 bases and J shed 0 bases, with 17 bases lying between them. Germline loops: CDR1 SGHRS, CDR2 YFSETQ. The CDR3 extends over 17 amino acids. The CDR3 loop is CASSPNRQVPSYNEQFF. The CDR3 DNA reads TGCGCCAGCAGCCCAAACAGACAGGTACCCTCCTACAATGAGCAGTTCTTC.

V and J are TRBV18 and TRBJ2-1; 10 bases fit TRBD2. V was clipped by 0 bases and J by 7 bases; unmatched bases: 6. In germline, CDR1 is KGHSH, CDR2 LQKENI. This CDR3 is built from 16 residues. Here the CDR3 reads CASSPPPSGSGNEQFF. In nucleotides, the CDR3 is TGTGCCAGCTCACCACCCCCTAGCGGGAGTGGTAATGAGCAGTTCTTC.

This clonotype occurred a few times. The rearrangement uses TRBV4-1 and TRBJ2-1; D is unclear. V dropped 0 bases and J dropped 2 bases, with 11 bases sitting between them. Germline V gives CDR1 MGHRA, CDR2 YSYEKL. The length of the CDR3 is 16 residues. Here the CDR3 reads CASSQEGRGAYNEQFF. The CDR3 coding sequence is TGCGCCAGCAGCCAAGAGGGCAGAGGTGCCTACAATGAGCAGTTCTTC.